These 21 T cell receptor beta chains were all obtained from the same sample, sequenced in a study of response to subunit inactivated influenza vaccine. TCRdb re-analysed the RT-PCR reads in MiXCR, keeping a single row per CDR3 protein. The repertoire holds about 500,000 distinct CDR3 sequences, more than 15% seen once, with about 3% in the top ten. Specimen: CD4+ T cells sorted from PBMCs, collected roughly 24 months after vaccination. The receptors shown here come from a man between 45 and 75 years old who received an inactivated influenza vaccine.

CDR3 residues: CASSESTHSGNTIYF. The CDR3 nucleotides read TGTGCCAGCAGTGAATCTACCCACTCTGGAAACACCATATATTTT. The rearrangement joins TRBV25-1 to TRBJ1-3; D is ambiguous. V lost 1 base and J lost 0, with 7 bases in between. CDR1 is MGHDK and CDR2 is SYGVNS in the germline V gene. CDR3 size: 15 residues.

This clonotype showed up just a few times. The genes are TRBV20-1 and TRBJ1-1; D not certain. Germline CDR1 and CDR2: DFQATT and SNEGSKA (reference sequence). The CDR3 sequence is 13 residues long. V was clipped by 6 bases and J by 1 base, with 12 bases between them. The CDR3 DNA follows: TGCAGTGCCCGCCCCCCCAAGAACACTGAAGCTTTCTTT. This encodes CSARPPKNTEAFF.

The rearrangement joins TRBV5-1 to TRBJ1-1; D gene unclear. The germline gives CDR1 SGHRS, CDR2 YFSETQ. This CDR3 comprises 17 residues. Trimming took off 4 bases at V and 1 base at J, with 20 bases between the two ends. The CDR3 nucleotides are TGCGCCAGCAGCCCGCCCGGTGGGGTCAAGACGAACACTGAAGCTTTCTTT. It specifies CASSPPGGVKTNTEAFF.

This CDR3 reads CASRLAGDTQYF. The CDR3 DNA reads TGTGCCAGTAGACTAGCGGGGGATACGCAGTATTTT. The J gene is TRBJ2-3, the V gene TRBV2; TRBD2 matches 11 bases. The CDR3 runs to 12 residues. CDR1 and CDR2 from the germline V gene are SNHLY and FYNNEI. V lost 9 bases, J lost 6 bases, and 2 bases stayed unmatched.

The V call is TRBV12-3 or TRBV12-4, the J call TRBJ1-5; no clear D. Between the trimmed V and J ends, which lost 6 bases and 5 bases, there was a span of 23 bases. This CDR3 is 17 amino acids long. The CDR3 nucleotides read TGTGCCAGCAGCCTTATCTTGGACGGAAAGCGAGATCAGCCCCAGCATTTT. Translation: CASSLILDGKRDQPQHF.

The rearrangement joins TRBV12-3 or TRBV12-4 to TRBJ1-2, with a possible D match to TRBD1 (6 bases). The CDR3 runs 13 residues. The V end was cut by 6 bases, the J end by 6 bases, with 14 bases between. For the CDR3, the DNA is TGTGCCAGCAGCCCATACAGGGACCATGGCTACACCTTC. Protein product: CASSPYRDHGYTF.

This clonotype was found many times. This chain uses TRBV29-1 with TRBJ2-5; D not resolved. The CDR3 is made up of 12 amino acids. Germline lookup yields CDR1 SQVTM and CDR2 ANQGSEA. The V and J ends lost 4 bases and 4 bases respectively, with 10 bases between them. CDR3 in DNA: TGCAGCGTTGTTGGGCTCGGAGAGACCCAGTACTTC. Residues: CSVVGLGETQYF.

The chain employs TRBV20-1 and TRBJ2-3, with 9 bases fitting TRBD2. The germline CDR1 and CDR2 sequences are DFQATT and SNEGSKA (reference sequence). The CDR3 runs 16 residues. V trimming: 1 base; J trimming: 1 base; junction bases outside the gene matches: 6. For the CDR3, the DNA is TGCAGTGCTAGAGTGGTAGCGGGGGCCGGCACAGATACGCAGTATTTT. Translated, it gives CSARVVAGAGTDTQYF.

This rearrangement joins TRBV27 to TRBJ2-7; 7 bases are a match to TRBD1. There are 14 residues in the CDR3. The V gene end was trimmed by 4 bases and the J gene end by 2 bases; junction bases not matched to a gene: 5. Germline V gene sequence: CDR1 MNHEY, CDR2 SMNVEV (reference sequence). CDR3 protein: CASSSGTVTYEQYF. Here the CDR3 DNA reads TGTGCCAGCAGTTCCGGGACAGTAACCTACGAGCAGTACTTC.

This clonotype was seen only a few times. As DNA, the CDR3 is TGTGCCATCAGTACGACAGAGACAGATACGCAGTATTTT. It translates to CAISTTETDTQYF. J is TRBJ2-3 and V is TRBV10-3; D is possibly TRBD1 (5 bases). CDR3 size: 13 residues. V lost 5 bases and J 3 bases, leaving 9 bases between the germline ends. Looked up from germline, CDR1 is ENHRY and CDR2 is SYGVKD.

The chain is built from TRBV7-2 and TRBJ2-3; 7 bases align to TRBD2. The V and J ends lost 4 bases and 10 bases, in that order; junction bases with no gene match: 5. From germline, CDR1 is SGHTA and CDR2 FQGNSA. The CDR3 is 12 residues long. CDR3 residues: CASSYGTNAQYF. Written as DNA, the CDR3 is TGTGCCAGCAGCTACGGGACTAATGCGCAGTATTTT.

The sample holds a few counts of this clonotype. V is TRBV6-1 and J is TRBJ2-2, with 9 bases aligning to TRBD1. CDR1 and CDR2 from the germline V gene are MNHNS and SASEGT. The CDR3 length is 14 residues. After removal of 8 bases from V and 4 bases from J, the junction contained 5 bases not matched to a gene. CDR3 bases: TGTGCCAGCGGGACAGGGTGGGGCACCGGGGAGCTGTTTTTT. The encoded protein is CASGTGWGTGELFF.

The chain combines TRBV5-1 with TRBJ1-2; D uncertain. Per germline, CDR1 SGHRS and CDR2 YFSETQ. Deletions cut 4 bases from V and 2 bases from J, with 15 bases between. The CDR3 length is 15 residues. The CDR3 spells CASSPAAVPNYGYTF. CDR3 bases: TGCGCCAGCAGCCCCGCGGCGGTACCCAACTATGGCTACACCTTC.

A remark on this clonotype: A much larger clonotype is one base distant, so this may be a read error. The rearrangement uses TRBV28 and TRBJ1-5; 7 bases fit TRBD1. Germline CDR1 reads MDHEN; CDR2 reads SYDVKM. The trim removed 5 bases at V and 0 bases at J, leaving 4 bases unmatched. This CDR3 spans 15 amino acids. The CDR3 nucleotides read TGTGCCAGCAGTGGACAGGTGTGTAGCAATCAGCCCCAGCATTTT. Translated: CASSGQVCSNQPQHF. Full variable domain (outside the CDR3, taken from reference TRBV28 and TRBJ1-5): DVKVTQSSRYLVKRTGEKVFLECVQDMDHENMFWYRQDPGLGLRLIYFSYDVKMKEKGDIPEGYSVSREKKERFSLILESASTNQTSMYLCASSGQVCSNQPQHFGDGTRLSIL.

V and J are TRBV12-3 or TRBV12-4 and TRBJ2-3; D remains ambiguous. This CDR3 is 15 amino acids long. V was trimmed by 8 bases and J by 0 bases, leaving 15 bases between them. In DNA form, the CDR3 reads TGTGCCAGCGGATCTGAGATGACTAGCACAGATACGCAGTATTTT. Translating it yields CASGSEMTSTDTQYF.

This clonotype came up a few times. The chain couples TRBV5-1 to TRBJ2-3, with D possibly being TRBD2 (5 bases). The V gene's germline CDR1 is SGHRS and CDR2 YFSETQ. This CDR3 has 15 amino acids. V lost 3 bases to trimming and J lost 4 bases, with 15 bases between them. The CDR3 DNA reads TGCGCCAGCAGCTCCGACTTCTCGAGGGCAGATACGCAGTATTTT. It specifies CASSSDFSRADTQYF.

This rearrangement joins TRBV20-1 to TRBJ1-2; 9 bases fit TRBD1. CDR1 is DFQATT, CDR2 SNEGSKA, per germline (reference sequence). V was clipped by 3 bases and J by 6 bases; unmatched bases: 5. This CDR3 region has 13 residues. The CDR3 region has the DNA TGCAGTGCTAGGGGAGGGACAGGGAATGGCTACACCTTC. Translation gives CSARGGTGNGYTF.

This chain connects TRBV4-3 to TRBJ2-3; no reliable D call. Germline-derived CDR1 and CDR2 are LGHNA and YSLEER. The CDR3 spans 13 residues. V was trimmed by 0 bases and J by 7 bases, leaving 8 bases between them. CDR3 sequence reads: CASSQETANTQYF. CDR3 nucleotides: TGCGCCAGCAGCCAAGAAACAGCCAATACGCAGTATTTT.

The J gene is TRBJ2-3, the V gene TRBV11-3, with D possibly TRBD1 on 6 matching bases. V shed 1 base and J shed 3 bases, with 17 bases lying between them. Germline V gives CDR1 SGHNT, CDR2 YENEEA. The CDR3 is 17 residues long. For the CDR3, the DNA is TGTGCCAGCAGCTTAGGCCCCCTGGGGGCTAGTACAGATACGCAGTATTTT. Protein: CASSLGPLGASTDTQYF.

This clonotype came up many times. The chain uses TRBV4-1 and TRBJ1-2; D perhaps matches TRBD1 (5 bases). With 4 bases removed from V and 12 bases from J, the gap between germline ends came to 24 bases. The CDR3 has 15 residues. Germline CDR1 and CDR2: MGHRA and YSYEKL. The CDR3 region has the DNA TGCGCCAGCAGCCTACGCGCTGGGAGTGCAGCGGGGCACACCTTC. This sequence encodes CASSLRAGSAAGHTF.

Ten or more counts support this clonotype. The CDR3 DNA reads TGTGCCAGCAGCCAACAATCCGAGCAGTACTTC. This sequence encodes CASSQQSEQYF. J is TRBJ2-7 and V is TRBV3-1; no clear D. The V end was cut by 2 bases, the J end by 6 bases, with 5 bases between. CDR1 is LGHDT, CDR2 YNNKEL, per germline (reference sequence). The CDR3 consists of 11 residues.